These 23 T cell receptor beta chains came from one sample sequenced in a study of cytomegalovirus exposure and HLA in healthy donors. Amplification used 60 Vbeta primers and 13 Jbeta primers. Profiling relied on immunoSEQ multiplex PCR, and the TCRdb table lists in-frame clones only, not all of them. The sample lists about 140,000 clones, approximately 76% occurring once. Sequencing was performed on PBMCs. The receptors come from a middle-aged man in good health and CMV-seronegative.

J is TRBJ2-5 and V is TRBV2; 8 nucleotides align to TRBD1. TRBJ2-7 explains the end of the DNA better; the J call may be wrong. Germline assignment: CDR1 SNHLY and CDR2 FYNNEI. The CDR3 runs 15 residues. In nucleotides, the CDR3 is TGTGCCAGCAGTGAAGCTTGGGACAGGTCCTACGAGCAGTACTTC. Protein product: CASSEAWDRSYEQYF.

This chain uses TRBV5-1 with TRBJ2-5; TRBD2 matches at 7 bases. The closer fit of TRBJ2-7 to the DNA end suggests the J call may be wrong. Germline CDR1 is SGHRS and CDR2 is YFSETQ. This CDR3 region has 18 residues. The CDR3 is CASSPRGDRYLWDYEQYF. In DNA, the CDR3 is TGCGCCAGCAGCCCCCGGGGGGACCGCTATTTATGGGACTACGAGCAGTACTTC.

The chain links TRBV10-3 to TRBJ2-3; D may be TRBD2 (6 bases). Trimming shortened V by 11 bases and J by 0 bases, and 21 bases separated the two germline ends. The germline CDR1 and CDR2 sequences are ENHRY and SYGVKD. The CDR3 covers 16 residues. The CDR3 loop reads CASRPGRGISTDTQYF. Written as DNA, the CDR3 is TGTGCCTCACGGCCGGGGCGGGGCATTAGCACAGATACGCAGTATTTT.

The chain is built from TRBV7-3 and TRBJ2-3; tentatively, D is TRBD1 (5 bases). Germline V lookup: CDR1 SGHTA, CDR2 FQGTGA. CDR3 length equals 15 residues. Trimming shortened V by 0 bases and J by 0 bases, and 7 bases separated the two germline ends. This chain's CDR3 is CASSLTAGSTDTQYF. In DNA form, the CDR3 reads TGTGCCAGCAGCTTAACGGCAGGGAGCACAGATACGCAGTATTTT.

CDR3 protein: CASSAGTTNTEAFF. The CDR3 bases are TGTGCCAGCAGTGCCGGGACAACGAACACTGAAGCTTTCTTT. The rearrangement joins TRBV28 to TRBJ1-1; tentatively, D is TRBD1 (6 bases). Trimming took 5 bases from V and 1 from J, leaving 11 bases between them. Germline CDR1 MDHEN, CDR2 SYDVKM. The CDR3 spans 14 residues.

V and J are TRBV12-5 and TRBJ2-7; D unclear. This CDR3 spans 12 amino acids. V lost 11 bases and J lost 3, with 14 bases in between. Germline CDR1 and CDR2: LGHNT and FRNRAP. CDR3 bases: TGTGCTTCCGAAAACCGGGTCTACGAGCAGTACTTC. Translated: CASENRVYEQYF.

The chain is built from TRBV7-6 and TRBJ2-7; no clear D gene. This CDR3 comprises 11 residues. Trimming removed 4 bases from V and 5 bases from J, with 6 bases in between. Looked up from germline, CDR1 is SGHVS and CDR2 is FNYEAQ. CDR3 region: CASSSSHEQYF. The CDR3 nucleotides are TGTGCCAGCAGCTCCAGTCACGAGCAGTACTTC.

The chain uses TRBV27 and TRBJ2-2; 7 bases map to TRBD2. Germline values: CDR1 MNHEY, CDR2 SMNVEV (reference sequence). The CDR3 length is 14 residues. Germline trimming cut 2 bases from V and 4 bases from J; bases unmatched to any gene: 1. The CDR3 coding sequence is TGTGCCAGCAGTTTAGGGACTACCACCGGGGAGCTGTTTTTT. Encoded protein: CASSLGTTTGELFF.

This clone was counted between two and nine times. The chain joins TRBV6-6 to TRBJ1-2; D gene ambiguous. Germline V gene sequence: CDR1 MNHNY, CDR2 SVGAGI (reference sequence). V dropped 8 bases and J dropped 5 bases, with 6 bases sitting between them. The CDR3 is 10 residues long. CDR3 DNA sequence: TGTGCCAGCGGCCTTTATGGCTACACCTTC. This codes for CASGLYGYTF.

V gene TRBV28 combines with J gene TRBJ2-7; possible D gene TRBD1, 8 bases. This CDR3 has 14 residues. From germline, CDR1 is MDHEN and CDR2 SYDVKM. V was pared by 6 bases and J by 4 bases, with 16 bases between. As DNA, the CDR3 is TGTGCCAGCAGGCTACAGGGGGGGCCGTACGAGCAGTACTTC. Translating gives CASRLQGGPYEQYF.

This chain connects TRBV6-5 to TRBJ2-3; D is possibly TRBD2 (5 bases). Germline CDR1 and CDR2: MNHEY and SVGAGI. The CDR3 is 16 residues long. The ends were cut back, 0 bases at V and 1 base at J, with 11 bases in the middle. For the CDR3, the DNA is TGTGCCAGCAGTTACTCCGCTAGACTACGCACAGATACGCAGTATTTT. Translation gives CASSYSARLRTDTQYF.

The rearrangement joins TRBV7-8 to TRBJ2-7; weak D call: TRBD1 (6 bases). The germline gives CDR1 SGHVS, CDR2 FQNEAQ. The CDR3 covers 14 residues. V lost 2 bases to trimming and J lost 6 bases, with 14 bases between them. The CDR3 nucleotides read TGTGCCAGCAGCTTATTCGCAGGGGAAGTCGAGCAGTACTTC. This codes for CASSLFAGEVEQYF.

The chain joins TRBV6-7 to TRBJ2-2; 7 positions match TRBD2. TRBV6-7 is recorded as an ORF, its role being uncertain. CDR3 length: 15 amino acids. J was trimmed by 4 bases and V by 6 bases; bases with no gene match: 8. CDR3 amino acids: CASRRGLVSTGELFF. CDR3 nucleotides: TGTGCCAGCAGGAGAGGACTAGTGAGCACCGGGGAGCTGTTTTTT.

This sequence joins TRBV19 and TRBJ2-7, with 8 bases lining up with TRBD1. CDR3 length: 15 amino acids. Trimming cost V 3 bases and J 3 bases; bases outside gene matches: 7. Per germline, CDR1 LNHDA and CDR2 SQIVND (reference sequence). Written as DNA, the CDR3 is TGTGCCAGTAGTATCAGTGACAGGGGAGACTACGAGCAGTACTTC. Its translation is CASSISDRGDYEQYF. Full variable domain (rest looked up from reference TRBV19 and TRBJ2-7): DGGITQSPKYLFRKEGQNVTLSCEQNLNHDAMYWYRQDPGQGLRLIYYSQIVNDFQKGDIAEGYSVSREKKESFPLTVTSAQKNPTAFYLCASSISDRGDYEQYFGPGTRLTVT.

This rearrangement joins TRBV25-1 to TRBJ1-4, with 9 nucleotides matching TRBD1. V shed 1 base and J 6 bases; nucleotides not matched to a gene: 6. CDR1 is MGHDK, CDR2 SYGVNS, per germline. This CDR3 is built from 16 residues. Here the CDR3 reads CASSEFGGTGYEKLFF. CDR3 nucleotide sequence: TGTGCCAGCAGTGAATTCGGCGGGACAGGGTATGAAAAACTGTTTTTT.

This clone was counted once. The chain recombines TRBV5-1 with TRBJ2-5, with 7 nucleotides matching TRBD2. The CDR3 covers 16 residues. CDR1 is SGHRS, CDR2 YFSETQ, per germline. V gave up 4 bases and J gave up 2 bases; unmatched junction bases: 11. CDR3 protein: CASSPIAGGIQETQYF. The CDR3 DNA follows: TGCGCCAGCAGCCCAATAGCGGGCGGTATTCAAGAGACCCAGTACTTC. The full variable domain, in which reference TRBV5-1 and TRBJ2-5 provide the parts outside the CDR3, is KAGVTQTPRYLIKTRGQQVTLSCSPISGHRSVSWYQQTPGQGLQFLFEYFSETQRNKGNFPGRFSGRQFSNSRSEMNVSTLELGDSALYLCASSPIAGGIQETQYFGPGTRLLVL.

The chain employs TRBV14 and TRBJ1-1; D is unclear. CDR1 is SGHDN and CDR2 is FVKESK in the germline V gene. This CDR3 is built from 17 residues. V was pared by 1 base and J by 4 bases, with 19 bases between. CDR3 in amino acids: CASSQVLGIRAGTEAFF. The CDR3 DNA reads TGTGCCAGCAGCCAAGTTTTGGGGATCCGGGCGGGCACTGAAGCTTTCTTT.

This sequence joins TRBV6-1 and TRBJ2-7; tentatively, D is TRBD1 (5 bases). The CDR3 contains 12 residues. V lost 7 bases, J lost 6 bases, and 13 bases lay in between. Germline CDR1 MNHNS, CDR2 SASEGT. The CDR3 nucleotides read TGTGCCAGCATTTACGCGCAGGGCGAGCAGTACTTC. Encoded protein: CASIYAQGEQYF.

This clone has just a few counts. DNA of the CDR3: TGTGCCAGCAGCGTCTCTAGCGGCTTAGGTTCCTACGAGCAGTACTTC. It encodes CASSVSSGLGSYEQYF. This rearrangement joins TRBV5-4 to TRBJ2-7; 7 bases align to TRBD2. This CDR3 has 16 residues. CDR1 and CDR2 (germline): SGHNT, YYREEE (reference sequence). V shed 4 bases, J shed 1 base, and the junction held 11 bases outside the gene matches.

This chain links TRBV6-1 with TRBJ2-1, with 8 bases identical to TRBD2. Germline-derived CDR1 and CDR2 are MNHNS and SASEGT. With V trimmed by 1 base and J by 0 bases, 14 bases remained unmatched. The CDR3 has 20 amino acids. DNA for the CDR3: TGTGCCAGCAGTGAAGTGGGGCCTAGCGGGCCCCTGGCCTCCTACAATGAGCAGTTCTTC. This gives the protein CASSEVGPSGPLASYNEQFF.

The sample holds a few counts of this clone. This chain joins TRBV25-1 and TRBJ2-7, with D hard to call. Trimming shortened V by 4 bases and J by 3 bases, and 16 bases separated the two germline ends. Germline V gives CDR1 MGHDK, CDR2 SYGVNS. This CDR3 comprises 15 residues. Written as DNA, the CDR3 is TGTGCCAGCAGTGGCCTTTCGGGTTTCGTCTACGAGCAGTACTTC. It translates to CASSGLSGFVYEQYF.

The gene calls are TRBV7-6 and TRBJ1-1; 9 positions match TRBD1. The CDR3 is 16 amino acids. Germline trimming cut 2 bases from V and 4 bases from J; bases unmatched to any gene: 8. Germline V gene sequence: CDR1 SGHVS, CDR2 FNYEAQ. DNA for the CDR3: TGTGCCAGCAGCTTATCACCGGGACAGGGTGGCACTGAAGCTTTCTTT. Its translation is CASSLSPGQGGTEAFF.

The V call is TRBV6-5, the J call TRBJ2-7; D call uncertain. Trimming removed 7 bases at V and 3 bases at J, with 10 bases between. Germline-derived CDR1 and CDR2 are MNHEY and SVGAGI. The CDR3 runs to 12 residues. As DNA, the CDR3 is TGTGCCAGCATGGGCAGGCACTACGAGCAGTACTTC. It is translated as CASMGRHYEQYF.